Listed below are T cell receptor beta chains from one sample, sequenced in a study of tumor-infiltrating lymphocytes in oesophageal squamous cell carcinoma. A single record per CDR3 protein comes from TCRdb applying MiXCR to the PCR reads. The table shows 20,000 to 25,000 distinct CDR3 sequences, with about 40% occurring only once. The sequenced sample consisted of esophageal tumor tissue. All receptors come from a male donor with esophageal squamous cell carcinoma. Both conserved end residues are part of each CDR3.

j_call | v_call | cdr3_aa
. | TRBV7-4 | CASSLVDAGTDEQYF
. | TRBV19 | CASTYAEAGGGEQFF
TRBJ2-7 | TRBV7-6 | CASSLGQGVSYEQYF
TRBJ2-7 | TRBV6-1 | CASSRQGANEQYF
TRBJ1-2 | TRBV5-1 | CASSLDLGLGYGYTF
. | TRBV7-3 | CASSLEVSYEQYF
TRBJ2-5 | TRBV6-1 | CAVWDREETQYF
TRBJ2-7 | TRBV2 | CARGTSNEQYF
TRBJ2-4 | TRBV7-2 | CASSLRTGGTGELYF
. | TRBV7-6 | CASSLARGYQETQYF
TRBJ2-1 | TRBV27 | CATYLAGGDNEQFF
TRBJ2-3 | TRBV2 | CASSDEPGALTDTQYF
. | TRBV27 | CASSAPRGGEQYF
. | TRBV7-2 | CASSPYRGVEQYF
TRBJ2-3 | TRBV12-3/TRBV12-4 | CASSGTPGGSVPIPTKDTQYF
TRBJ2-4 | TRBV7-2 | CASSSSLRDVDIQYF
TRBJ2-1 | TRBV10-3 | CAISESGLGQSNEQFF
TRBJ2-1 | TRBV6-1 | CASSPILAGSYNEQFF
TRBJ1-1 | TRBV7-2 | CASSLVGWMNTEAFF
TRBJ2-7 | TRBV27 | CASSLSRRTGVYEQYF
TRBJ2-4 | TRBV7-2 | CASSPRTGGSGKQYF
. | TRBV19 | CASSRGQGGNEQFF
TRBJ2-3 | TRBV11-2 | CASSSLGGGALSF
TRBJ2-6 | TRBV12-3/TRBV12-4 | CASSSLGANVLTF
TRBJ1-1 | TRBV7-3 | CASSSGPLNTEAFF
TRBJ2-1 | TRBV7-6 | CASSLLAGGLNEQFF
TRBJ1-6 | TRBV7-2 | CASSAVGGGEQYF
TRBJ1-1 | TRBV5-1 | CASSSTGPEAFF
TRBJ1-4 | TRBV6-1 | CASSAGTAEKLFF
. | TRBV6-6 | CASSVASSYEQYF
TRBJ2-4 | TRBV11-2 | CASSQGTSRKNIQYF
TRBJ2-5 | TRBV28 | CASSSSPHDF
TRBJ1-5 | TRBV19 | CASSIDRGRPNNQPQHF
. | TRBV7-6 | CASSLATSGTRNEQFF
TRBJ1-2 | TRBV6-1 | CASSPSRGGNYGYTF
TRBJ2-4 | TRBV7-4 | CASSLGSRIGNSPLHF
TRBJ1-5 | TRBV30 | CAWSAPPGYPGQPQHF
TRBJ2-7 | TRBV28 | CASSLEPGLALSYEQYF
. | TRBV6-6 | CASRTIGETQYF
TRBJ2-5 | TRBV10-3 | CAIGLAGGPGTQYF
TRBJ2-7 | TRBV6-6 | CASSYLGLAGVNEQYF
TRBJ1-5 | TRBV19 | CASSGAGRLEPQHF
TRBJ2-1 | TRBV5-1 | CASSLTAKGTSGNNEQFF
TRBJ1-1 | TRBV15 | CATSRDYRVMNTEAFF
TRBJ1-2 | TRBV5-1 | CASSSGQGQVYGYTF
. | TRBV7-7 | CAIRNSSYNEQYF
TRBJ2-1 | TRBV5-4 | CASSLAEGEVNEQFF
TRBJ1-1 | TRBV28 | CASRTPGGRREAFF
. | TRBV7-6 | CASSLAGLAGETQYF
TRBJ2-6 | TRBV12-3/TRBV12-4 | CASSLGGGPRSGANVLTF
. | TRBV24-1 | CATSDPGTSYEQFF
TRBJ2-7 | TRBV10-1 | CASSRGQIPTYEQYF
TRBJ2-1 | TRBV20-1 | CSARDMRGSIDEQFF
TRBJ2-5 | TRBV7-2 | CASSLALGQSRKETQYF
. | TRBV6-1 | CASKRSLAGGDTYEQYF